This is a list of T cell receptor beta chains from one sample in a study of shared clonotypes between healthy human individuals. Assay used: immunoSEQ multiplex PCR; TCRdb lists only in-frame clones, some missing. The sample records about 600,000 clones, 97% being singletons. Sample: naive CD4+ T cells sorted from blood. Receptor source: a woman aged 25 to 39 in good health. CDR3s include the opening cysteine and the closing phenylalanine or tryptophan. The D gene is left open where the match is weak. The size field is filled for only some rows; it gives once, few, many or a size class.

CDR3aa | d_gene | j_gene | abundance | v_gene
CASSQPGLAHEQYF | TRBD2 | TRBJ2-7 | . | TRBV4-1
CASSLVPNSNYGYTF | . | TRBJ1-2 | . | TRBV5-1
CASTKGGDTEAFF | . | TRBJ1-1 | . | TRBV28
CAWSRVVETQYF | . | TRBJ2-5 | . | TRBV30
CASSEWGPDEKLFF | . | TRBJ1-4 | once | TRBV2
CASSLTRETGNTIYF | . | TRBJ1-3 | . | TRBV27
CASSVDRATDTQYF | TRBD1 | TRBJ2-3 | . | TRBV7-9
CATSRATGGPYEQYF | TRBD2 | TRBJ2-7 | . | TRBV15
CASSGGSARELNTEAFF | . | TRBJ1-1 | . | TRBV19
CASSFGRSSGNTIYF | . | TRBJ1-3 | . | TRBV5-4
CASSQGTGRNNEQFF | TRBD1 | TRBJ2-1 | once | TRBV18
CASSAGPVRGLHEQYF | . | TRBJ2-7 | . | TRBV2
CASSLARTGDSGYTF | TRBD1 | TRBJ1-2 | once | TRBV7-2
CASSLTLAGPRTGELFF | TRBD2 | TRBJ2-2 | . | TRBV5-1
CASSSGHFSGANVLTF | . | TRBJ2-6 | . | TRBV7-2
CASSKAPLYEQYF | . | . | . | TRBV28
CASSQDSGAGETQYF | . | TRBJ2-5 | . | TRBV4-1
CASNPSLGLGYNEQFF | . | TRBJ2-1 | . | TRBV28
CASSLRIPGLAGNTGELFF | TRBD2 | TRBJ2-2 | . | TRBV7-8
CASSEFGASTDTQYF | . | TRBJ2-3 | . | TRBV6-4
CASSSGQGTLEAFF | TRBD1 | TRBJ1-1 | . | TRBV28
CASSVGPSGSFNSETQYF | TRBD2 | TRBJ2-5 | . | TRBV9
CASSSVSVTTVSYEQYF | . | TRBJ2-7 | . | TRBV27
CASSLGGYYGYTF | . | TRBJ1-2 | . | TRBV7-9
CASSARIGGSYEQYF | . | TRBJ2-7 | . | TRBV5-5
CASTTESNQPQHF | . | TRBJ1-5 | . | TRBV28
CASSVESLAHSYEQYF | . | TRBJ2-7 | . | TRBV9
CASRPIGRPSRYFSYNEQFF | . | TRBJ2-1 | . | TRBV19
CSVGLGPSYEQYF | . | TRBJ2-7 | few | TRBV29-1
CASSSNRGGLGTQYF | . | TRBJ2-5 | once | TRBV5-1
CASSLARKRRNKSYEQYF | . | TRBJ2-7 | . | TRBV7-8
CASSPRTGTDTQYF | . | TRBJ2-3 | . | TRBV7-9
CASSLPRTTGVYEQYF | . | TRBJ2-7 | once | TRBV28
CASSAQYSGANVLTF | . | TRBJ2-6 | . | TRBV7-8
CASRVGLTNNEQFF | TRBD2 | TRBJ2-1 | . | TRBV19
CASSPTSGSTGELFF | TRBD2 | TRBJ2-2 | . | TRBV7-3